The clone carrying this T cell receptor (beta chain) was seen once. This specimen comes from a study of blood T cell repertoires in COVID-19. Germline V CDR1 and CDR2: SGHKS, YYEKEE (reference sequence). CDR3 size: 17 residues. V lost 0 bases and J lost 1; bases outside the gene matches: 5. The authors' processing: Reference gene primer amplification gave nucleated cell count estimates. Sequenced by immunoSEQ multiplex PCR; TCRdb stores in-frame clones only, minus some. The V and J calls and clone size are taken from that table; D and trimming were inferred from the DNA. The repertoire consists of under 200,000 clones, with around nine tenths occurring once and the leading ten covering 6% to 8.5%. Living in under 30 US areas, the participants were between roughly 18 and 90 years of age.

Input material: PBMCs or T cells enriched from blood (not recorded which). The V and J genes are TRBV5-5 and TRBJ2-4; 9 bases map to TRBD1. The source of this sequence is a woman between 50 and 59 years old who had recovered from COVID-19. The CDR3 bases are TGTGCCAGCAGCTTGGTACAGGGGGCCTCGGCCAAAAACATTCAGTACTTC. It codes for CASSLVQGASAKNIQYF.